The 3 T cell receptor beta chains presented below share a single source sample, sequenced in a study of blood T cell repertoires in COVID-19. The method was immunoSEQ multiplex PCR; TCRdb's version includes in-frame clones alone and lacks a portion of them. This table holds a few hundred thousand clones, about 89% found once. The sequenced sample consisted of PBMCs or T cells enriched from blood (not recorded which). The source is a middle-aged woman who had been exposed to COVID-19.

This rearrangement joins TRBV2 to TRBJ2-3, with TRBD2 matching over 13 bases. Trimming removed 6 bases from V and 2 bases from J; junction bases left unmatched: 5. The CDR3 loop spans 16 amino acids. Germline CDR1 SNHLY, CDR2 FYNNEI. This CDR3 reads CASRAGLAGPTDTQYF. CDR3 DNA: TGTGCCAGCAGGGCGGGACTAGCGGGGCCCACAGATACGCAGTATTTT. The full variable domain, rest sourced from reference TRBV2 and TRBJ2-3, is EPEVTQTPSHQVTQMGQEVILRCVPISNHLYFYWYRQILGQKVEFLVSFYNNEISEKSEIFDDQFSVERPDGSNFTLKIRSTKLEDSAMYFCASRAGLAGPTDTQYFGPGTRLTVL.

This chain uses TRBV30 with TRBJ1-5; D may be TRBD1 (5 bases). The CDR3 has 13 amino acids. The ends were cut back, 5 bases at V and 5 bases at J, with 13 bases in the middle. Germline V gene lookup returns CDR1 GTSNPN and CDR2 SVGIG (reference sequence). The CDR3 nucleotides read TGTGCCTGGGCTGGACAATCTCATCAGCCCCAGCATTTT. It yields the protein CAWAGQSHQPQHF.

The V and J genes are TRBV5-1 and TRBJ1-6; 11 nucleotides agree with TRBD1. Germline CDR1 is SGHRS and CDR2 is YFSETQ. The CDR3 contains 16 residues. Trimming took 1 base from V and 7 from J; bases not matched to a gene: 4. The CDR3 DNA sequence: TGCGCCAGCAGCTTGTCGGGACAGGGGGGAAATTCACCCCTCCACTTT. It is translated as CASSLSGQGGNSPLHF.